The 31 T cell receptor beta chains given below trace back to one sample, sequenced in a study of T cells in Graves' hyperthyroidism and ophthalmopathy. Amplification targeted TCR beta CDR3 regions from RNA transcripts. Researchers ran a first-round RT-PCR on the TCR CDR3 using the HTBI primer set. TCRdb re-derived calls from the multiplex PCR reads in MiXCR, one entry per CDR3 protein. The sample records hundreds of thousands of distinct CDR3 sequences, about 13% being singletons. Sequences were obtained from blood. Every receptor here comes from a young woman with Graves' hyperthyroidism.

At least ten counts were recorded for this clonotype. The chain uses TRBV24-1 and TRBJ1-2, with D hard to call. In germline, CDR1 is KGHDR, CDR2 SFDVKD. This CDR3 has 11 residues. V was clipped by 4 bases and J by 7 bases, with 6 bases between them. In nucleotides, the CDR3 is TGTGCCACCAGTGACGATGGTGGCTACACCTTC. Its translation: CATSDDGGYTF.

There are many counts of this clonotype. The CDR3 DNA sequence: TGTGCCAGCAGCCCCCGGGGGCAGGGGACAGTCCCTACCCAGTACTTC. Protein sequence: CASSPRGQGTVPTQYF. V and J are TRBV7-8 and TRBJ2-5, with D tentatively TRBD1 (7 bases). V lost 5 bases and J lost 8, with 24 bases in between. The CDR3 is made up of 16 amino acids. Per the germline V gene, CDR1 is SGHVS and CDR2 is FQNEAQ.

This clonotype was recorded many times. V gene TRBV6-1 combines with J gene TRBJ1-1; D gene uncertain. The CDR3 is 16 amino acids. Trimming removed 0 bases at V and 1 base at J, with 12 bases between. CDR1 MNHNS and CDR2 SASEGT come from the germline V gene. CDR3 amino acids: CASSEARTPGNTEAFF. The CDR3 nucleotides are TGTGCCAGCAGTGAAGCCAGGACCCCAGGGAACACTGAAGCTTTCTTT.

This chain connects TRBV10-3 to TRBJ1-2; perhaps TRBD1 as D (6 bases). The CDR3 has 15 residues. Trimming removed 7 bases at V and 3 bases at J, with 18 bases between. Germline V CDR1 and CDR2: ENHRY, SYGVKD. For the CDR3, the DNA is TGTGCCATCACCGCCGTGGGAGGGGGTGACTATGGCTACACCTTC. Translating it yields CAITAVGGGDYGYTF.

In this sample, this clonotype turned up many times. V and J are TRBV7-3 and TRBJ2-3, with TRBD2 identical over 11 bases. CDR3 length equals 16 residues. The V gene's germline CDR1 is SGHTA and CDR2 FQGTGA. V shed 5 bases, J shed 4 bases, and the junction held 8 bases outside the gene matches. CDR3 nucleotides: TGTGCCAGCAGCCCTTGGACTAGCGGGCCCCCAGATACGCAGTATTTT. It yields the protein CASSPWTSGPPDTQYF.

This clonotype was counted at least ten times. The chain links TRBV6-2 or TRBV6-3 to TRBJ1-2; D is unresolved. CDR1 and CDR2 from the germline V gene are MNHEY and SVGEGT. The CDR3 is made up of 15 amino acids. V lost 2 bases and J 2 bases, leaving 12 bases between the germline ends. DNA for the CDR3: TGTGCCAGCAGTTACGAGGAGGGAGACAACTATGGCTACACCTTC. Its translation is CASSYEEGDNYGYTF.

The CDR3 protein is CASSLSSSNYGYTF. DNA for the CDR3: TGTGCCAGCAGTTTATCTTCCAGTAACTATGGCTACACCTTC. The chain links TRBV27 to TRBJ1-2, with unresolved D. Trimming left V 0 bases short and J 1 base short, with 6 bases between. Germline CDR1 is MNHEY and CDR2 is SMNVEV (reference sequence). The CDR3 spans 14 residues.

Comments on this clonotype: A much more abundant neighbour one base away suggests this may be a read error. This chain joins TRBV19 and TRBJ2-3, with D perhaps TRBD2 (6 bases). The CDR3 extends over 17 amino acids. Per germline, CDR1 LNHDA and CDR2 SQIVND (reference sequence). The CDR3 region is CASSHLRGGKSTDTQCF. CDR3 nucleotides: TGTGCCAGTAGCCACCTGCGGGGCGGGAAAAGCACAGATACGCAGTGTTTT.

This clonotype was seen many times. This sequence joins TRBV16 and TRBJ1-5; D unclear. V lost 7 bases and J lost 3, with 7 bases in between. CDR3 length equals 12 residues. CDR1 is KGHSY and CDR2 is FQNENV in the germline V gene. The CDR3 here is CASTTNNQPQHF. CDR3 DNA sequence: TGTGCCAGCACCACGAACAATCAGCCCCAGCATTTT.

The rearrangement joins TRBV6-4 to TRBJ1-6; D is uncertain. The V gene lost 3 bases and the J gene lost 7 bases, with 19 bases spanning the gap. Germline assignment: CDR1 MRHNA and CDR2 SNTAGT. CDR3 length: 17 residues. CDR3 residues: CASSEEGGIGGNSPLHF. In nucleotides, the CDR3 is TGTGCCAGCAGTGAGGAAGGAGGTATAGGAGGGAATTCACCCCTCCACTTT.

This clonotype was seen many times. CDR3 in amino acids: CASSEGRNTEAFF. The CDR3 bases are TGTGCCAGCAGTGAGGGGAGGAACACTGAAGCTTTCTTT. The chain links TRBV3-1 to TRBJ1-1; TRBD1 is a possible D gene (5 bases). Germline CDR1 is LGHDT and CDR2 is YNNKEL (reference sequence). The ends were cut back, 6 bases at V and 1 base at J, with 9 bases in the middle. The CDR3 is made up of 13 amino acids.

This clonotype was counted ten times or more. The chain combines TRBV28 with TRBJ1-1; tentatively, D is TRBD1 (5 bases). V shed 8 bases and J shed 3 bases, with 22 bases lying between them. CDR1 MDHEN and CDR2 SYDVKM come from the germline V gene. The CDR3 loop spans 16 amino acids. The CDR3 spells CASGSTGEGYYTEAFF. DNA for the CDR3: TGTGCCAGCGGTTCCACGGGGGAGGGTTACTACACTGAAGCTTTCTTT.

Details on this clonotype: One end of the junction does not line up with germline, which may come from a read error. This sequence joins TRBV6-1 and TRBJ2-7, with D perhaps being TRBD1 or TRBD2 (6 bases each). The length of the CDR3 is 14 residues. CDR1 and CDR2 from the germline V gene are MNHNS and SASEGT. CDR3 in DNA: TGTGCCAGCAGGGAAGAGGGGGGCCCCTACGAGCAGTACTTC. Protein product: CASREEGGPYEQYF.

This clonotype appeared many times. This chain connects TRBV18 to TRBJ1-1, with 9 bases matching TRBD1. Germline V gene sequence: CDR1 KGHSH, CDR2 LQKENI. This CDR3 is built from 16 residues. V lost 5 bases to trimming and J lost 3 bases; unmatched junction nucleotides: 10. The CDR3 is CASSFSTGTGYTEAFF. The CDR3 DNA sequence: TGTGCCAGCTCATTCTCGACCGGGACAGGGTACACTGAAGCTTTCTTT.

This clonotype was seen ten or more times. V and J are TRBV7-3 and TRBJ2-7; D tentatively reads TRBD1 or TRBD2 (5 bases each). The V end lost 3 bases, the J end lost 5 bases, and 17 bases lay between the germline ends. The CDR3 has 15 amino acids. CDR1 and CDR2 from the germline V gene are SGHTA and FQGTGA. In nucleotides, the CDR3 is TGTGCCAGCAGCTTCACCGGGACCAGCGGAGACGAGCAGTACTTC. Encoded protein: CASSFTGTSGDEQYF.

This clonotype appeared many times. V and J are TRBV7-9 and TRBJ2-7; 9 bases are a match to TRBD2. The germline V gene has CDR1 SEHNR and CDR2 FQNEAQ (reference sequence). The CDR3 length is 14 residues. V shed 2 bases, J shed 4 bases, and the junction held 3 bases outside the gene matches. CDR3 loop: CASSLSSGSYEQYF. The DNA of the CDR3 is TGTGCCAGCAGCTTAAGTAGCGGGAGTTACGAGCAGTACTTC.

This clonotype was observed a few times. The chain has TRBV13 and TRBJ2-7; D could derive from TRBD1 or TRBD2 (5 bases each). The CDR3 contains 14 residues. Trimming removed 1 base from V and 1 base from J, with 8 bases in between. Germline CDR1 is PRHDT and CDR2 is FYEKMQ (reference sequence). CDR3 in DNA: TGTGCCAGCAGCTTAGCGGGGCGATCCTACGAGCAGTACTTC. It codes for CASSLAGRSYEQYF.

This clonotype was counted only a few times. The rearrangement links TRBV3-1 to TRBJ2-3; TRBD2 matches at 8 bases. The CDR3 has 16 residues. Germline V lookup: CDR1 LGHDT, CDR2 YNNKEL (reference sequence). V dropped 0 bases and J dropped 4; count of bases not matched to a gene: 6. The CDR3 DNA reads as TGTGCCAGCAGCCAAGAAGCGGGAGTCATTTCAGATACGCAGTATTTT. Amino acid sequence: CASSQEAGVISDTQYF.

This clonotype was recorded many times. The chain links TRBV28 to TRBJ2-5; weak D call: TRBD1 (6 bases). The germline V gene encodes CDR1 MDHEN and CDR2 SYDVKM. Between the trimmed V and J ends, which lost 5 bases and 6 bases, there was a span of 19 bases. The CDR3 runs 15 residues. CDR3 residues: CASSTGIQGRQTQYF. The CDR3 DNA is TGTGCCAGCAGTACAGGGATTCAGGGTAGGCAGACCCAGTACTTC.

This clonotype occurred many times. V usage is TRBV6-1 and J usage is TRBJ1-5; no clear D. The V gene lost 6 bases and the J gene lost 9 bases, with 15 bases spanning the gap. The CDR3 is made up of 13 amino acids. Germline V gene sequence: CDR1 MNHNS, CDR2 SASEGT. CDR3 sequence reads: CASSRNEGSPQHF. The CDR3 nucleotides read TGTGCCAGCAGCCGCAATGAGGGTTCGCCCCAGCATTTT.

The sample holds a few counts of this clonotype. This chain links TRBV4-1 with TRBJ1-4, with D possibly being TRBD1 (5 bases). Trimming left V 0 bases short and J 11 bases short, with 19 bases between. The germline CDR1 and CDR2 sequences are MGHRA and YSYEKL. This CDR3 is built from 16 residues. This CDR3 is CASSQESPGAGRKLFF. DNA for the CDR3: TGCGCCAGCAGCCAAGAGTCGCCGGGCGCAGGGCGGAAACTGTTTTTT.

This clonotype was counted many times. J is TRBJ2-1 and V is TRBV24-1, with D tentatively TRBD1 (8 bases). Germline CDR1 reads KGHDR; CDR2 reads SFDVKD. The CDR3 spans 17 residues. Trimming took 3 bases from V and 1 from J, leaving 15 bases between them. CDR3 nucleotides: TGTGCCACCAGTGATCCTACAGGGGGAGGGTCCTACAATGAGCAGTTCTTC. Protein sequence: CATSDPTGGGSYNEQFF.

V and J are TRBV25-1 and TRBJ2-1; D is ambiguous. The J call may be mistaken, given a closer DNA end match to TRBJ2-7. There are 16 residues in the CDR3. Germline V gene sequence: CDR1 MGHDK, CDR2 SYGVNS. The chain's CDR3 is CASSEFRASSYNEQYF. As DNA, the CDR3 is TGTGCCAGCAGTGAATTCAGAGCGAGCTCCTACAATGAGCAGTACTTC.

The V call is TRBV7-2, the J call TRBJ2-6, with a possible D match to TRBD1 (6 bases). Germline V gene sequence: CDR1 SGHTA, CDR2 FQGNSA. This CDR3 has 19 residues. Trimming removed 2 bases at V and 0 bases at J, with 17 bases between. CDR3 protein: CASSLYPTGLYSGANVLTF. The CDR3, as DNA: TGTGCCAGCAGCTTATACCCGACAGGCTTATACTCTGGGGCCAACGTCCTGACTTTC.

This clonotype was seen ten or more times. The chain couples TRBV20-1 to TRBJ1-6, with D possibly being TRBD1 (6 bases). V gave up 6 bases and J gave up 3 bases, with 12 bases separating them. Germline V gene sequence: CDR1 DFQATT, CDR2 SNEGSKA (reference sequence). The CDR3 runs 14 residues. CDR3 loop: CSARMGHYNSPLHF. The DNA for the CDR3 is TGCAGTGCCCGGATGGGACACTATAATTCACCCCTCCACTTT.

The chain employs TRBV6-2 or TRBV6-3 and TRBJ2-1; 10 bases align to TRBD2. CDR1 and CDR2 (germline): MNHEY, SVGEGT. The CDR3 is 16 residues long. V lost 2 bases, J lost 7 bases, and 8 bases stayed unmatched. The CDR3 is CASSYPGTSASNEQFF. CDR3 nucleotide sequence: TGTGCCAGCAGTTACCCCGGGACTAGCGCCTCTAATGAGCAGTTCTTC.

CDR3 in amino acids: CASSPQGRSYEQYF. The CDR3 region has the DNA TGTGCCAGCAGTCCACAGGGCAGGAGCTACGAGCAGTACTTC. The chain employs TRBV12-3 or TRBV12-4 and TRBJ2-7; a weak D match, TRBD1 (6 bases). CDR3 size: 14 residues. V lost 5 bases and J 3 bases, leaving 14 bases between the germline ends.

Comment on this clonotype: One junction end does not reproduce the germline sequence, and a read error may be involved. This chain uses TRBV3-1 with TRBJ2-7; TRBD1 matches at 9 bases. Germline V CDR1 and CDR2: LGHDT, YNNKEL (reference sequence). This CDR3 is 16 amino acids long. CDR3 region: CTSSPGTGTSHYEQYF. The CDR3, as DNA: TGTACCAGCAGCCCGGGGACAGGGACGAGTCACTACGAGCAGTACTTC.

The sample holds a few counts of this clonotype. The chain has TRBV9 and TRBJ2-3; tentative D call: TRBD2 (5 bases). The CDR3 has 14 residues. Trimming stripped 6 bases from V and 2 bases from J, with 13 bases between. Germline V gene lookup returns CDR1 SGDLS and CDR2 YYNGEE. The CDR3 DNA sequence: TGTGCCAGCACCGTCAGCGGATCCACAGATACGCAGTATTTT. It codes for CASTVSGSTDTQYF.

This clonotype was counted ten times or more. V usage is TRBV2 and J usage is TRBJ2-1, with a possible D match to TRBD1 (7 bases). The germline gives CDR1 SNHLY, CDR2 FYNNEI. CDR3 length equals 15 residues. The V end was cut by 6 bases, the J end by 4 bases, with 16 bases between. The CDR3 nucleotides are TGTGCCAGCAGCGTGGGCGGGACAGCGTACAATGAGCAGTTCTTC. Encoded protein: CASSVGGTAYNEQFF.

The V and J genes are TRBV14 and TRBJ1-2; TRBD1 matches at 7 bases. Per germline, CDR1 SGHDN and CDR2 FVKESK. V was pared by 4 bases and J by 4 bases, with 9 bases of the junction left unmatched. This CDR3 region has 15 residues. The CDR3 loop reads CASSPSGGGTYGYTF. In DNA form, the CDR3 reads TGTGCCAGCAGCCCGTCCGGAGGGGGCACCTATGGCTACACCTTC.